Sequencing of this T cell receptor beta chain was carried out in a study of blood T cell repertoires in COVID-19. Study details: The cDNA or gDNA used as material had been derived from T cells, B-cell-depleted T cells, or PBMCs.

Germline CDR1 is MNHNS and CDR2 is SASEGT. The J segment lost 5 bases and the V segment lost 3 bases, leaving 3 bases of the junction unmatched. The CDR3 covers 13 residues. Produced via immunoSEQ multiplex PCR; TCRdb's table is partial and in-frame only. The table shows more than 250,000 clones, with about 80% occurring only once. The sequence derives from a human donor in a cohort sampled during active COVID-19. The sample comprised peripheral blood. V and J are TRBV6-1 and TRBJ1-1, with TRBD1 matching over 7 bases. CDR3 residues: CASSEYRGTEAFF. The CDR3 bases are TGTGCCAGCAGTGAGTACAGGGGTACTGAAGCTTTCTTT.